This TCR beta chain was obtained from a study of cytomegalovirus exposure and HLA in healthy donors. Overall study results and limits: The classifier, whose performance was assessed in both the original and validation cohorts, reportedly diagnosed cytomegalovirus status with high specificity and sensitivity. The authors later linked a missense DCLRE1C variant to TCR beta V- and J-gene trimming. With further analysis later on, most CMV-associated TCR beta chains appeared HLA-restricted.

The CDR3 is 15 residues long. Germline CDR1 is MNHEY and CDR2 is SVGAGI. Trimming cost V 6 bases and J 7 bases, with 16 bases left between them. PCR primers comprised 60 Vbeta and 13 Jbeta primers. Profiling relied on immunoSEQ multiplex PCR, and the TCRdb table lists in-frame clones only, not all of them. The sample includes around 150,000 clones, roughly 63% seen only once; the top ten take approximately 6.5%. A remark on this clone: As yet, its antigen is unknown.

This sequence was found in a woman aged 55 to 70 in good health and CMV-seropositive. This chain connects TRBV6-5 to TRBJ1-6, with D tentatively TRBD1 (5 bases). The sequenced material came from PBMCs. Here the CDR3 DNA reads TGTGCCAGCAGCTCTGGGACTTCGCGCAATTCACCCCTCCACTTT. This codes for CASSSGTSRNSPLHF.